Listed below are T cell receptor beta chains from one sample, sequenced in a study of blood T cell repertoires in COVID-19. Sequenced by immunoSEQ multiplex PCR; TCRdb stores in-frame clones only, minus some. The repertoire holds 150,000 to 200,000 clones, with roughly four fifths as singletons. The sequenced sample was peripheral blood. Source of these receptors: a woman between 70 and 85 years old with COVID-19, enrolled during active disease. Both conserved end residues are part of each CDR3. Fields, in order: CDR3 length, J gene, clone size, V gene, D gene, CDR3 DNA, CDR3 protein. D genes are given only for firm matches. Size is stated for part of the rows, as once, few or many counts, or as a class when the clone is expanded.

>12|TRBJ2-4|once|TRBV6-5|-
TGTGCCAGCGGAAAACAGAAAAACATTCAGTACTTC
CASGKQKNIQYF
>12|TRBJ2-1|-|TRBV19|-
TGTGCCAGTAGGACACAGGGAAATGAGCAGTTCTTC
CASRTQGNEQFF
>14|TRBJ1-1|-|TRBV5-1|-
TGCGCCAGCAGCTTCCAAGGGGGGGCCACTGAAGCTTTCTTT
CASSFQGGATEAFF
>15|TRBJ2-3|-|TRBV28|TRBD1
TGTGCCAGCAGCCAAGGGGGCGAGAGTCCAGATACGCAGTATTTT
CASSQGGESPDTQYF
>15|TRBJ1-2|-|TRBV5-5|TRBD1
TGTGCCAGCAGCTTCGACAGGGCCCCAAACTATGGCTACACCTTC
CASSFDRAPNYGYTF
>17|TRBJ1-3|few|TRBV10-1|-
TGCGCCAGCCCCACCCAAGGCGACAGGCCGGCCGGAAACACCATATATTTT
CASPTQGDRPAGNTIYF
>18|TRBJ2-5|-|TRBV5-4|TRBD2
TGTGCCAGCAGCTTGTCTCGGACTAGCGGAGAGATGGCGGAGACCCAGTACTTC
CASSLSRTSGEMAETQYF
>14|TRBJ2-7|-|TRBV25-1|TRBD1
TGTGCCAGCAGACCCTCAGGGGGTTCCTACGAGCAGTACTTC
CASRPSGGSYEQYF
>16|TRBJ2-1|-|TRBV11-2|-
TGTGCCAGCAACCCCCGTGTGGGGAGTCAATACAATGAGCAGTTCTTC
CASNPRVGSQYNEQFF
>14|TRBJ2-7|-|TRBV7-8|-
TGTGCCAGCAGCTTAGACAGGGTACGGGATGAGCAGTACTTC
CASSLDRVRDEQYF
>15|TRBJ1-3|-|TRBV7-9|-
TGTGCCAGCAGACCTGCCGGGGGGGCTGGAAACACCATATATTTT
CASRPAGGAGNTIYF
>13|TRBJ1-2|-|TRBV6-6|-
TGTGCCAGCAGTTACCTTGCGACAGGCAGCTACACCTTC
CASSYLATGSYTF
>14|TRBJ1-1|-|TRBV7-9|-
TGTGCCAGCAGCGGGCAGGCCTCGAACACTGAAGCTTTCTTT
CASSGQASNTEAFF
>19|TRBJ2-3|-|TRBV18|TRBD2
TGTGCCAGCTCACTTCTGACTAGCGGCCGCCTTTCAGGCACAGATACGCAGTATTTT
CASSLLTSGRLSGTDTQYF
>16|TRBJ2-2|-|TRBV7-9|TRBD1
TGTGCCAGCAGCTTAGCGCTGACAGGGGGCCCCGGGGAGCTGTTTTTT
CASSLALTGGPGELFF
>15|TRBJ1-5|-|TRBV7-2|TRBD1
TGTGCCAGCAGCTCGACAGGGGAGGATCGTCAGCCCCAGCATTTT
CASSSTGEDRQPQHF
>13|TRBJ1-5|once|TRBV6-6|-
TGTGCCAGCTCCAACGGGGGCAATCAGCCCCAGCATTTT
CASSNGGNQPQHF
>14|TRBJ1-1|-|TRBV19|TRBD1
TGTGCCAGTAGCAGGACAGGGTTAAACACTGAAGCTTTCTTT
CASSRTGLNTEAFF
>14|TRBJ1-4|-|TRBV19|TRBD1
TGTGCCAGTAGTATTGGAGGGGGCGATGAAAAACTGTTTTTT
CASSIGGGDEKLFF
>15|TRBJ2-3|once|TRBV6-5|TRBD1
TGTGCCAGCAGTTACGAGGGGACAGGTACAGATACGCAGTATTTT
CASSYEGTGTDTQYF
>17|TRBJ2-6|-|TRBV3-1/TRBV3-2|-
TGTGCCAGCAGGGGGACATTGGCAGGGTCTGGGGCCAACGTCCTGACTTTC
CASRGTLAGSGANVLTF
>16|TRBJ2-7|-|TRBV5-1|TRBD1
TGCGCCAGCAGCGTTGGGGCCGGGACAGGGGTTGGGGAGCAGTACTTC
CASSVGAGTGVGEQYF
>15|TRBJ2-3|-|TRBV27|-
TGTGCCAGCAGACTGGAGAGTCGTCCCACAGATACGCAGTATTTT
CASRLESRPTDTQYF
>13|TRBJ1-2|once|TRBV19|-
TGTGCCAGTAGTTCCGGCAGGGCAGAAGGCTACACCTTC
CASSSGRAEGYTF
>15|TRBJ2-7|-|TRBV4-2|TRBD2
TGTGCCAGCAGCCCTACTAGCGCCGTTGCTGGGGAGCAGTACTTC
CASSPTSAVAGEQYF
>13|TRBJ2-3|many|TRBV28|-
TGTGCCAGCAGAGACTACTTAACAGATACGCAGTATTTT
CASRDYLTDTQYF
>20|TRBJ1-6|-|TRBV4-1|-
TGCGCCAGCAGCCAAGATACGGGGGGCACGGGAATCCACACCACTTCACCCCTCCACTTT
CASSQDTGGTGIHTTSPLHF
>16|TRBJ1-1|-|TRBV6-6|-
TGTGCCAGCAGCCTCTCTGACGGACATCCTAACACTGAAGCTTTCTTT
CASSLSDGHPNTEAFF
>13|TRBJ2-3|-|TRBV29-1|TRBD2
TGCAGCGCTAGCGGGAGAGGCACAGATACGCAGTATTTT
CSASGRGTDTQYF
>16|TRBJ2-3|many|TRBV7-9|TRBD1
TGTGCCAGCAGCTTATTTGGACAGGCGTCCACAGATACGCAGTATTTT
CASSLFGQASTDTQYF
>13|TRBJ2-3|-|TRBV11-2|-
TGTGCCAGCAGCTGGGACATCACAGATACGCAGTATTTT
CASSWDITDTQYF
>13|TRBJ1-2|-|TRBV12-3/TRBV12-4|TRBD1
TGTGCCAGCAGTTTGGGACAGGGTTTCGGCTACACCTTC
CASSLGQGFGYTF
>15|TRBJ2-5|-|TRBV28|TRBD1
TGTGCCAGCAGGGGACGGGACAGGGCCCAAGAGACCCAGTACTTC
CASRGRDRAQETQYF
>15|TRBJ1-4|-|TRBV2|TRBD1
TGTGCCAGCAGTGAGAGGACAGGCAATAATGAAAAACTGTTTTTT
CASSERTGNNEKLFF
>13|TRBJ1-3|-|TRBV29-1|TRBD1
TGCAGCGTTGCTCAGGGGGCTGGAAACACCATATATTTT
CSVAQGAGNTIYF
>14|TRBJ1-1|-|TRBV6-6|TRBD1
TGTGCCAGCAGTTCGGGACAGGGCTGGACTGAAGCTTTCTTT
CASSSGQGWTEAFF
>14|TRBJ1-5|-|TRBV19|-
TGTGCCAGTAGTATTCAGAGAGGGAATCAGCCCCAGCATTTT
CASSIQRGNQPQHF
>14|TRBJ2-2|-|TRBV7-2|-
TGTGCCAGCAGCTTAGTTGGCGGCCCCGGGGAGCTGTTTTTT
CASSLVGGPGELFF
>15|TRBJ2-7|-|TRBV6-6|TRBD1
TGTGCCAGCAGTTACTCGACAGGGGGCTCCTACGAGCAGTACTTC
CASSYSTGGSYEQYF
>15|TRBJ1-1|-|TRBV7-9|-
TGTGCCAGCACTAACAATCAGGTCTTGAACACTGAAGCTTTCTTT
CASTNNQVLNTEAFF
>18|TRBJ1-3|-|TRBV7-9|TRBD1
TGTGCCAGCAGCCAAATGGCGACAGGGACGCCCCTCGGAAACACCATATATTTT
CASSQMATGTPLGNTIYF
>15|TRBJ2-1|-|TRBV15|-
TGTGCCACCAGCAGAGAACGTGGAGTCGTCAATGAGCAGTTCTTC
CATSRERGVVNEQFF
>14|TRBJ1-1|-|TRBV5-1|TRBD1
TGCGCCAGCAGCTCCGAGGGACAGGGGACTGAAGCTTTCTTT
CASSSEGQGTEAFF
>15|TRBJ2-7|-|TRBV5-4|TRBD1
TGTGCCAGCAGCGGGTCGGGACAGAGCTCCTACGAGCAGTACTTC
CASSGSGQSSYEQYF
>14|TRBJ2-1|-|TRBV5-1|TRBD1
TGCGCCAGCAGCGACGACAGGGGTCGCAATGAGCAGTTCTTC
CASSDDRGRNEQFF
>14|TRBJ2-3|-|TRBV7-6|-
TGTGCCAGCAGCTCCCCGGAAGGAGGAGATACGCAGTATTTT
CASSSPEGGDTQYF